Each of the 24 T cell receptor beta chains below was sequenced from the same sample in a study of T cells in Graves' hyperthyroidism and ophthalmopathy. Template material for amplifying TCR beta CDR3 regions consisted of RNA transcripts. The TCR CDR3 first-round RT-PCR relied on the HTBI primer set. TCRdb redid the calling of the multiplex PCR reads with MiXCR, one entry per CDR3 protein. The table lists about 760,000 distinct CDR3 sequences, roughly 32% of them singletons. The source material was blood. These receptors were taken from a middle-aged woman with Graves' hyperthyroidism.

This clonotype was counted many times. V is TRBV7-2 and J is TRBJ1-2, with D possibly matching TRBD1 (6 bases). The CDR3 runs to 15 residues. Looked up from germline, CDR1 is SGHTA and CDR2 is FQGNSA. Trimming left V 4 bases short and J 5 bases short, with 17 bases between. As DNA, the CDR3 is TGTGCCAGCAGCTCGGCCCAGGGGAGAGGGTATGGCTACACCTTC. Its protein product is CASSSAQGRGYGYTF.

V usage is TRBV6-5 and J usage is TRBJ1-2, with D unclear. CDR3 length: 13 amino acids. Germline V lookup: CDR1 MNHEY, CDR2 SVGAGI. V was shortened by 7 bases and J by 7 bases, with 16 bases between the two germline ends. The CDR3 DNA reads as TGTGCCAGCACCCCCTGGGATGCAAGTGGCTACACCTTC. Translating it yields CASTPWDASGYTF.

At least ten counts were recorded for this clonotype. J is TRBJ2-7 and V is TRBV29-1; TRBD2 matches 10 bases. Germline V gene data show CDR1 as SQVTM and CDR2 as ANQGSEA. The CDR3 is made up of 14 amino acids. Germline trimming cut 5 bases from V and 2 bases from J; bases unmatched to any gene: 6. The CDR3 sequence: CSVKRTSGPYEQYF. In nucleotides, the CDR3 is TGCAGCGTTAAACGGACTAGCGGCCCCTACGAGCAGTACTTC.

The rearrangement uses TRBV20-1 and TRBJ1-4; unclear D gene. This CDR3 region has 14 residues. CDR1 DFQATT and CDR2 SNEGSKA come from the germline V gene (reference sequence). V gave up 0 bases and J gave up 8 bases, with 13 bases separating them. In DNA, the CDR3 is TGCAGTGCTAGAGATGAGGCGATTTCGGAAAAACTGTTTTTT. Translation gives CSARDEAISEKLFF.

The rearrangement joins TRBV7-8 to TRBJ1-2; D may be TRBD1 (6 bases). Germline V gene lookup returns CDR1 SGHVS and CDR2 FQNEAQ. The length of the CDR3 is 14 residues. V lost 5 bases and J 4 bases, leaving 14 bases between the germline ends. Here the CDR3 reads CASSRRDNVYGYTF. DNA for the CDR3: TGTGCCAGCAGCAGGCGGGACAACGTCTATGGCTACACCTTC. Using reference TRBV7-8 and TRBJ1-2 for the parts outside the CDR3, the full variable domain is GAGVSQSPRYKVAKRGQDVALRCDPISGHVSLFWYQQALGQGPEFLTYFQNEAQLDKSGLPSDRFFAERPEGSVSTLKIQRTQQEDSAVYLCASSRRDNVYGYTFGSGTRLTVV.

This clonotype showed up many times. The V gene is TRBV20-1, the J gene TRBJ1-2, with D hard to call. Deletions cut 3 bases from V and 12 bases from J, with 5 bases between. Germline CDR1 and CDR2: DFQATT and SNEGSKA (reference sequence). The CDR3 is 8 amino acids. CDR3 DNA sequence: TGCAGTGCTAGTCCCGACACCTTC. This translates into CSASPDTF.

This clonotype has a single count. Mismatch with germline at one junction end may stem from a read error. V is TRBV7-7 and J is TRBJ2-3, with D possibly being TRBD1 (6 bases). CDR3 length equals 13 residues. Germline V gene lookup returns CDR1 SSHAT and CDR2 FNYEAQ (reference sequence). CDR3 protein: CASSPTGIDTQYF. The CDR3 nucleotides are TGTGCTAGCAGCCCTACAGGGATAGATACGCAGTATTTT. The full variable domain, completed using reference TRBV7-7 and TRBJ2-3, is GAGVSQSPRYKVTKRGQDVTLRCDPISSHATLYWYQQALGQGPEFLTYFNYEAQPDKSGLPSDRFSAERPEGSISTLTIQRTEQRDSAMYRCASSPTGIDTQYFGPGTRLTVL.

The chain employs TRBV29-1 and TRBJ2-7; 8 bases match TRBD2. From germline, CDR1 is SQVTM and CDR2 ANQGSEA. CDR3 length: 15 amino acids. V lost 1 base and J lost 3; bases outside the gene matches: 8. The CDR3 nucleotides read TGCAGCGTTGAAGCATCGGGACTAGATTACTACGAGCAGTACTTC. The encoded protein is CSVEASGLDYYEQYF.

This clonotype was seen many times. The chain carries TRBV29-1 and TRBJ2-7; 8 bases line up with TRBD1. Germline V gene data show CDR1 as SQVTM and CDR2 as ANQGSEA. The CDR3 consists of 13 residues. The V segment lost 3 bases and the J segment 5 bases; nucleotides outside the gene matches: 6. This CDR3 is CSVEDDRGNEQYF. CDR3 coding DNA: TGCAGCGTTGAGGATGACAGGGGCAACGAGCAGTACTTC.

This clonotype has more than one count but fewer than ten. Relative to the germline gene, one junction end is altered; a read error may explain this. J is TRBJ2-7 and V is TRBV5-8; TRBD2 agrees at 10 bases. Germline V gives CDR1 SGHTS, CDR2 YDEGEE. The CDR3 is 15 amino acids. The CDR3 here is CASSQGLASSYEQYF. CDR3 DNA: TGCGCCAGCAGCCAGGGACTAGCGAGCTCCTACGAGCAGTACTTC. The variable domain in full, completed from reference TRBV5-8 and TRBJ2-7, reads EAGVTQSPTHLIKTRGQQATLRCSPISGHTSVYWYQQALGLGLQFLLWYDEGEERNRGNFPPRFSGRQFPNYSSELNVNALELEDSALYLCASSQGLASSYEQYFGPGTRLTVT.

This clonotype has just one count. One end of the junction fails to match germline, which may point to a read error. The chain couples TRBV9 to TRBJ2-6, with 7 positions matching TRBD1. The CDR3 runs to 12 residues. Germline values: CDR1 SGDLS, CDR2 YYNGEE. The CDR3 DNA reads as TGTGCCAGCAGTGTAGGGGGCGCGACTGAAGCTTTC. Translation gives CASSVGGATEAF.

The chain is built from TRBV6-5 and TRBJ1-3; D gene ambiguous. Trimming stripped 0 bases from V and 7 bases from J, with 13 bases between. The CDR3 loop spans 15 amino acids. Germline CDR1 MNHEY, CDR2 SVGAGI. As DNA, the CDR3 is TGTGCCAGCAGTTACTCCAGGACCGGGCGGAACACCATATATTTT. This codes for CASSYSRTGRNTIYF.

In regard to this clonotype: Sequence at one end of the junction differs from germline and may be a read error. DNA of the CDR3: TGTGCCAGCAGCACCAACAGGGTAGGGGACCTTTTT. Amino acid sequence: CASSTNRVGDLF. V is TRBV4-2 and J is TRBJ1-4; maybe TRBD1 (6 bases). CDR1 and CDR2 from the germline V gene are LGHNA and YNFKEQ. The CDR3 has 12 residues.

The genes are TRBV10-2 and TRBJ1-1; 11 nucleotides agree with TRBD1. Germline CDR1 is WSHSY and CDR2 is SAAADI. J was trimmed by 4 bases and V by 9 bases; bases with no gene match: 7. There are 14 residues in the CDR3. CDR3 sequence reads: CASKIGQGATEAFF. For the CDR3, the DNA is TGCGCCAGTAAAATCGGACAGGGGGCCACTGAAGCTTTCTTT.

For this clonotype: A read error may be the cause here, since a much bigger clone is one base away. The CDR3: CSAPGTSGSETQCF. The CDR3 nucleotides read TGCAGTGCTCCCGGGACTAGCGGGTCGGAGACCCAGTGCTTC. The gene calls are TRBV20-1 and TRBJ2-5, with 12 bases lining up with TRBD2. The CDR3 spans 14 residues. Germline V gene sequence: CDR1 DFQATT, CDR2 SNEGSKA (reference sequence).

The chain uses TRBV5-5 and TRBJ1-1; D unclear. Germline loops: CDR1 SGHKS, CDR2 YYEKEE (reference sequence). The length of the CDR3 is 8 residues. V was cut by 2 bases and J by 13 bases, with 3 bases left in between. The CDR3 nucleotides read TGTGCCAGCAGCTTAGTTTTCTTT. Amino acids: CASSLVFF.

This clonotype was seen a few times. The V and J genes are TRBV20-1 and TRBJ1-1; the D gene is possibly TRBD1 (5 bases). The CDR3 totals 14 residues. Germline values: CDR1 DFQATT, CDR2 SNEGSKA (reference sequence). Trimming shortened V by 6 bases and J by 3 bases, and 17 bases separated the two germline ends. CDR3 sequence: CSAPGGGRDTEAFF. Written as DNA, the CDR3 is TGCAGTGCCCCCGGGGGGGGGAGGGACACTGAAGCTTTCTTT.

This clonotype showed up many times. V and J are TRBV25-1 and TRBJ1-1; D not resolved. This CDR3 is built from 13 residues. Trimming shortened V by 1 base and J by 4 bases, and 7 bases separated the two germline ends. CDR1 and CDR2 (germline): MGHDK, SYGVNS. The CDR3 loop is CASSELGSTEAFF. The CDR3 DNA reads TGTGCCAGCAGTGAATTGGGGAGCACTGAAGCTTTCTTT.

The CDR3 reads CASSFLTNTEAFF. DNA for the CDR3: TGTGCCAGTAGCTTCCTGACGAACACTGAAGCTTTCTTT. The rearrangement uses TRBV19 and TRBJ1-1; D gene ambiguous. CDR1 LNHDA and CDR2 SQIVND come from the germline V gene (reference sequence). The CDR3 contains 13 residues. Trimming removed 6 bases at V and 1 base at J, with 9 bases between.

On this clonotype itself: An end of the junction does not agree with germline; a read error may underlie this. CDR3 sequence: CASSYGTRDQETQNF. DNA of the CDR3: TGTGCCAGCAGTTACGGCACCCGGGACCAAGAGACCCAGAACTTC. The V and J genes are TRBV6-6 and TRBJ2-5, with D possibly being TRBD1 or TRBD2 (5 bases each). The CDR3 covers 15 residues. The germline V gene has CDR1 MNHNY and CDR2 SVGAGI (reference sequence).

The gene calls are TRBV20-1 and TRBJ1-2; D is unclear. The CDR3 extends over 15 amino acids. Germline V lookup: CDR1 DFQATT, CDR2 SNEGSKA (reference sequence). Trimming pared 0 bases from V and 4 bases from J, leaving 15 bases between. CDR3 loop: CSARELGRSGYGYTF. CDR3 DNA: TGCAGTGCTAGAGAACTAGGGCGTAGTGGCTATGGCTACACCTTC.

This clonotype was counted only a few times. The chain couples TRBV7-9 to TRBJ1-4; tentative D call: TRBD1 (6 bases). The ends were cut back, 1 base at V and 5 bases at J, with 11 bases in the middle. Germline CDR1 and CDR2: SEHNR and FQNEAQ (reference sequence). The CDR3 loop spans 15 amino acids. The CDR3 region is CASSLGIQGNEKLFF. CDR3 DNA: TGTGCCAGCAGCTTAGGGATACAGGGAAATGAAAAACTGTTTTTT.

The chain combines TRBV10-3 with TRBJ2-7; 8 positions agree with TRBD1. The CDR3 runs to 15 residues. The trim removed 10 bases at V and 4 bases at J, leaving 15 bases unmatched. Germline CDR1 ENHRY, CDR2 SYGVKD. DNA of the CDR3: TGTGCCAGCAGCGACCTAGGACAGGGATTGTACGAGCAGTACTTC. Protein product: CASSDLGQGLYEQYF.

This clonotype showed up many times. The V and J genes are TRBV7-8 and TRBJ2-7; perhaps TRBD1 as D (6 bases). The CDR3 sequence is 14 residues long. V dropped 8 bases and J dropped 6 bases, with 20 bases sitting between them. Per germline, CDR1 SGHVS and CDR2 FQNEAQ. The CDR3 DNA follows: TGTGCCAGCGCCGCGGGCAGGGGCCTTCTCGAGCAGTACTTC. Amino acids: CASAAGRGLLEQYF.